This T cell receptor beta chain emerged from a study of shared clonotypes between healthy human individuals. Study summary: Contributing individuals were two females and three males aged 18 to 49. Per donor, three plates held CD4 naive cells, three held CD4 memory, two held CD8 naive and one held CD8 memory.

Study-wide points: Naive subsets usually exceeded memory subsets in estimated richness.

Only in-frame clones appear in the TCRdb table, and some are missing; sequencing was by immunoSEQ multiplex PCR. The sample lists around 2.1 million clones, roughly 91% occurring once. To note about this clone: What it binds is not known.

CDR3 length: 15 residues. Germline V gene sequence: CDR1 SEHNR, CDR2 FQNEAQ (reference sequence). The V segment lost 4 bases and the J segment 4 bases; nucleotides outside the gene matches: 7. Naive CD8 cells were CD45RO-negative, positively selected for CCR7, excluding terminally differentiated effector memory CD45RA+ cells. The chain has TRBV7-9 and TRBJ2-3; TRBD1 matches 8 bases. This clonotype was sampled from a young man in good health. Some clones in this sample may be carry-over from other donors' samples. The sequenced sample consisted of naive CD8+ T cells from PBMCs. The DNA of the CDR3 is TGTGCCAGCAGCTCGGGACAGGCCGGCGCAGATACGCAGTATTTT. Encoded protein: CASSSGQAGADTQYF.